What follows are 12 T cell receptor beta chains derived from one specimen sequenced in a study of blood T cell repertoires in COVID-19. Assay: immunoSEQ multiplex PCR; the TCRdb copy retains only in-frame clones and omits some. This table holds around 300,000 clones, around 90% found once. Sequenced: peripheral blood. Receptors originate from a woman aged 40 to 49 who had recovered from COVID-19.

The chain couples TRBV12-3 or TRBV12-4 to TRBJ2-5; 9 bases align to TRBD1. The CDR3 consists of 13 residues. Trimming removed 7 bases from V and 5 bases from J; junction bases left unmatched: 5. The CDR3 is CASKDRGQETQYF. CDR3 bases: TGTGCCAGCAAGGACAGGGGTCAGGAGACCCAGTACTTC.

The chain employs TRBV5-1 and TRBJ2-5, with D tentatively TRBD2 (6 bases). The CDR3 is 13 residues long. Looked up from germline, CDR1 is SGHRS and CDR2 is YFSETQ. V was trimmed by 7 bases and J by 1 base, leaving 11 bases between them. The CDR3 sequence is CASGPGVQETQYF. DNA of the CDR3: TGCGCCAGCGGGCCGGGAGTCCAAGAGACCCAGTACTTC.

This clone was recorded only once. This chain uses TRBV30 with TRBJ2-3; tentatively, D is TRBD1 (6 bases). V was cut by 4 bases and J by 4 bases, with 9 bases left in between. This CDR3 spans 12 amino acids. Germline lookup yields CDR1 GTSNPN and CDR2 SVGIG (reference sequence). The chain's CDR3 is CAWMGAADTQYF. The CDR3 coding sequence is TGTGCCTGGATGGGGGCCGCAGATACGCAGTATTTT.

The chain links TRBV5-5 to TRBJ2-7; possible D gene TRBD1, 6 bases. Germline V CDR1 and CDR2: SGHKS, YYEKEE (reference sequence). V lost 3 bases and J 5 bases, leaving 12 bases between the germline ends. This CDR3 has 13 residues. The DNA for the CDR3 is TGTGCCAGCAGCTCGATAAACAGGGACGAGCAGTACTTC. Translation: CASSSINRDEQYF.

This chain connects TRBV9 to TRBJ2-7; 7 bases are a match to TRBD2. This CDR3 is 15 amino acids long. V was pared by 4 bases and J by 5 bases, with 12 bases of the junction left unmatched. CDR1 and CDR2 from the germline V gene are SGDLS and YYNGEE. The CDR3 DNA sequence: TGTGCCAGCAGCCCCCTCGGCGGGAGTCCCAACGAGCAGTACTTC. Its protein product is CASSPLGGSPNEQYF. Filled out from reference TRBV9 and TRBJ2-7, the complete variable domain reads DSGVTQTPKHLITATGQRVTLRCSPRSGDLSVYWYQQSLDQGLQFLIQYYNGEERAKGNILERFSAQQFPDLHSELNLSSLELGDSALYFCASSPLGGSPNEQYFGPGTRLTVT.

This chain uses TRBV30 with TRBJ1-1; D perhaps matches TRBD1 (6 bases). The germline V gene encodes CDR1 GTSNPN and CDR2 SVGIG (reference sequence). V was shortened by 0 bases and J by 9 bases, with 8 bases between the two germline ends. The CDR3 has 11 residues. Here the CDR3 reads CAWSVQGKAFF. CDR3 in DNA: TGTGCCTGGAGTGTCCAGGGGAAAGCTTTCTTT.

The chain is built from TRBV24-1 and TRBJ2-1; weak D call: TRBD1 (6 bases). The CDR3 has 12 amino acids. Trimming took off 8 bases at V and 7 bases at J, with 11 bases between the two ends. The germline CDR1 and CDR2 sequences are KGHDR and SFDVKD. CDR3 amino acids: CATTAQGNEQFF. The CDR3 DNA sequence: TGTGCCACCACCGCTCAGGGGAATGAGCAGTTCTTC.

This clone has a handful of counts. The rearrangement joins TRBV19 to TRBJ2-1, with a possible D match to TRBD2 (5 bases). The germline CDR1 and CDR2 sequences are LNHDA and SQIVND (reference sequence). The CDR3 runs to 15 residues. The V and J ends lost 3 bases and 2 bases respectively, with 11 bases between them. CDR3 amino acids: CASSIVGEPYNEQFF. For the CDR3, the DNA is TGTGCCAGTAGTATTGTTGGGGAGCCCTACAATGAGCAGTTCTTC.

The chain employs TRBV27 and TRBJ1-5, with unresolved D. Per the germline V gene, CDR1 is MNHEY and CDR2 is SMNVEV (reference sequence). CDR3 length: 18 amino acids. Trimming removed 6 bases at V and 3 bases at J, with 24 bases between. The chain's CDR3 is CASSPPEGHEGPNQPQHF. The CDR3 nucleotides read TGTGCCAGCAGCCCACCGGAGGGTCACGAAGGACCCAATCAGCCCCAGCATTTT.

The chain joins TRBV5-1 to TRBJ2-7; weak D call: TRBD2 (6 bases). The ends were cut back, 0 bases at V and 7 bases at J, with 17 bases in the middle. The CDR3 runs to 15 residues. Germline CDR1 reads SGHRS; CDR2 reads YFSETQ. The CDR3 sequence: CASSLGPGWGGEQYF. As DNA, the CDR3 is TGCGCCAGCAGCTTGGGACCAGGATGGGGAGGAGAGCAGTACTTC.

The chain couples TRBV19 to TRBJ2-7; D is uncertain. V was clipped by 4 bases and J by 1 base, with 8 bases between them. Germline values: CDR1 LNHDA, CDR2 SQIVND (reference sequence). The length of the CDR3 is 13 residues. CDR3 DNA: TGTGCCAGTAGTAGAGGAGCATCCTACGAGCAGTACTTC. It encodes CASSRGASYEQYF.

The table lists this clone with a count of one. This chain connects TRBV4-2 to TRBJ2-3; 9 bases line up with TRBD2. The CDR3 is 18 residues long. CDR1 is LGHNA and CDR2 is YNFKEQ in the germline V gene. The ends lost 3 bases at V and 2 bases at J; junction bases unmatched: 12. The CDR3 nucleotides read TGTGCCAGCAGCCAGGGTGGGTTAGCGGGAGAGGACACAGATACGCAGTATTTT. It codes for CASSQGGLAGEDTDTQYF.